The 22 T cell receptor beta chains listed next were all sequenced from one sample in a study of T cells after posttransplantation cyclophosphamide. TCRdb keeps only in-frame clones here, not all; method: immunoSEQ multiplex PCR. The sample has fewer than 55,000 clones; approximately 94% are singletons. Sequenced input: PBMCs. The receptors originated from a woman aged 25 to 39 in good health and a related stem cell transplant donor.

Comment on this clone: At one end, the junction sequence differs from germline, possibly due to a read error. J is TRBJ2-5 and V is TRBV5-6, with D tentatively TRBD2 (5 bases). This CDR3 spans 15 amino acids. Germline assignment: CDR1 SGHDT and CDR2 YYEEEE. As DNA, the CDR3 is TGTGCCAGCAGCTTGAAAACTAGTTTAGACGAGACCCGGTACTTC. Amino acids: CASSLKTSLDETRYF. Filled out from reference TRBV5-6 and TRBJ2-5, the complete variable domain reads DAGVTQSPTHLIKTRGQQVTLRCSPKSGHDTVSWYQQALGQGPQFIFQYYEEEERQRGNFPDRFSGHQFPNYSSELNVNALLLGDSALYLCASSLKTSLDETRYFGPGTRLLVL.

This chain joins TRBV5-1 and TRBJ1-3; D gene uncertain. CDR1 is SGHRS and CDR2 is YFSETQ in the germline V gene. The CDR3 extends over 17 amino acids. Trimming shortened V by 2 bases and J by 0 bases, and 15 bases separated the two germline ends. CDR3 residues: CASSFSPRSSSGNTIYF. The CDR3 nucleotides are TGCGCCAGCAGCTTTTCCCCGCGTTCTAGCTCTGGAAACACCATATATTTT.

The chain joins TRBV4-1 to TRBJ2-5, with D possibly TRBD1 on 5 matching bases. Trimming left V 3 bases short and J 1 base short, with 6 bases between. This CDR3 contains 13 residues. The germline gives CDR1 MGHRA, CDR2 YSYEKL. The CDR3 nucleotides are TGCGCCAGCAGCCAGGGGCTCCAAGAGACCCAGTACTTC. Translation: CASSQGLQETQYF.

The chain joins TRBV29-1 to TRBJ2-6; D not resolved. The CDR3 has 12 residues. Germline-derived CDR1 and CDR2 are SQVTM and ANQGSEA. The CDR3: CSAGSGANVLTF. As DNA, the CDR3 is TGCAGTGCCGGTTCTGGGGCCAACGTCCTGACTTTC.

V is TRBV5-1 and J is TRBJ2-5; 8 bases are shared with TRBD1. Trimming cost V 3 bases and J 2 bases; bases outside gene matches: 3. The CDR3 runs to 14 residues. Germline assignment: CDR1 SGHRS and CDR2 YFSETQ. For the CDR3, the DNA is TGCGCCAGCAGCTCAACAGGGGGACAAGAGACCCAGTACTTC. The encoded protein is CASSSTGGQETQYF.

The chain links TRBV7-2 to TRBJ2-2; the match to TRBD2 covers 7 bases. This CDR3 comprises 14 residues. Germline V gene data show CDR1 as SGHTA and CDR2 as FQGNSA. J was trimmed by 6 bases and V by 5 bases; bases with no gene match: 6. The CDR3 region is CASSPSGVAGELFF. DNA of the CDR3: TGTGCCAGCAGCCCTAGCGGTGTCGCCGGGGAGCTGTTTTTT.

This CDR3 is CASSPYGTANEKLFF. The DNA of the CDR3 is TGCGCCAGCAGCCCCTATGGGACAGCGAATGAAAAACTGTTTTTT. The chain carries TRBV5-1 and TRBJ1-4, with TRBD1 matching over 7 bases. In germline, CDR1 is SGHRS, CDR2 YFSETQ. There are 15 residues in the CDR3. V was pared by 4 bases and J by 5 bases, with 8 bases of the junction left unmatched.

V usage is TRBV7-9 and J usage is TRBJ1-6; 8 bases align to TRBD1. Germline CDR1 and CDR2: SEHNR and FQNEAQ (reference sequence). This CDR3 has 14 residues. The junction had 4 bases not matched to a gene; V was cut back by 4 bases and J by 8 bases. The CDR3 is CASSSGGADSPLHF. The CDR3 DNA reads as TGTGCCAGCAGCTCAGGGGGCGCAGATTCACCCCTCCACTTT.

For the CDR3, the DNA is TGTGCCAGCAGTCGGGACAGCGCCAACTATGGCTACACCTTC. Translation gives CASSRDSANYGYTF. The chain is built from TRBV6-5 and TRBJ1-2; 7 bases agree with TRBD1. Per the germline V gene, CDR1 is MNHEY and CDR2 is SVGAGI. J gave up 2 bases and V 5 bases, and 5 bases lay outside the gene matches. This CDR3 comprises 14 residues.

The chain carries TRBV6-1 and TRBJ1-1, with 9 bases identical to TRBD1. The germline V gene encodes CDR1 MNHNS and CDR2 SASEGT. The CDR3 has 11 amino acids. J gave up 11 bases and V 6 bases, and 4 bases lay outside the gene matches. The CDR3 loop reads CASRQGADAFF. CDR3 DNA: TGTGCCAGCAGACAGGGGGCGGACGCTTTCTTT.

This rearrangement joins TRBV2 to TRBJ1-2; D gene uncertain. The V and J ends lost 7 bases and 2 bases respectively, with 11 bases between them. This CDR3 is built from 13 residues. Germline V gives CDR1 SNHLY, CDR2 FYNNEI. In DNA, the CDR3 is TGTGCCAGCAAGGCCAGGTTGAACTATGGCTACACCTTC. It specifies CASKARLNYGYTF.

This chain connects TRBV6-5 to TRBJ2-3; D is perhaps TRBD1 (5 bases). Trimming pared 4 bases from V and 11 bases from J, leaving 10 bases between. Germline V CDR1 and CDR2: MNHEY, SVGAGI. The CDR3 runs 11 residues. The CDR3 protein is CASSLETVQYF. CDR3 bases: TGTGCCAGCAGTTTGGAGACAGTGCAGTATTTT.

V usage is TRBV6-5 and J usage is TRBJ2-4, with 9 positions matching TRBD2. Per germline, CDR1 MNHEY and CDR2 SVGAGI. V lost 7 bases and J lost 12; bases outside the gene matches: 10. The CDR3 contains 13 residues. CDR3 in DNA: TGTGCCAGCAACTCGGGTCTAGCGGGGACTCAGTACTTC. This encodes CASNSGLAGTQYF.

The rearrangement links TRBV5-1 to TRBJ1-2; 7 bases are a match to TRBD1. CDR1 and CDR2 (germline): SGHRS, YFSETQ. The CDR3 loop spans 13 amino acids. Germline trimming cut 2 bases from V and 3 bases from J; bases unmatched to any gene: 1. The CDR3 DNA sequence: TGCGCCAGCAGCTTAGGACAGGACTATGGCTACACCTTC. This sequence encodes CASSLGQDYGYTF.

The chain carries TRBV7-2 and TRBJ1-1, with 11 nucleotides matching TRBD1. This CDR3 spans 15 amino acids. Germline CDR1 is SGHTA and CDR2 is FQGNSA. Trimming removed 1 base from V and 4 bases from J; junction bases left unmatched: 2. CDR3 nucleotides: TGTGCCAGCAGCTTAGGGACAGGGGGCCGCACTGAAGCTTTCTTT. Translating gives CASSLGTGGRTEAFF.

This chain links TRBV5-1 with TRBJ2-1, with 11 bases identical to TRBD2. The length of the CDR3 is 15 residues. V shed 0 bases, J shed 8 bases, and the junction held 4 bases outside the gene matches. Per the germline V gene, CDR1 is SGHRS and CDR2 is YFSETQ. CDR3 loop: CASSLGLAGWYEQFF. The CDR3 DNA reads TGCGCCAGCAGCTTGGGACTAGCGGGGTGGTATGAGCAGTTCTTC.

J is TRBJ2-7 and V is TRBV2; maybe TRBD1 (5 bases). V lost 6 bases and J lost 2, with 8 bases in between. This CDR3 contains 12 residues. Germline V gene sequence: CDR1 SNHLY, CDR2 FYNNEI. Here the CDR3 reads CASRTVAYEQYF. CDR3 bases: TGTGCCAGCAGGACAGTCGCCTACGAGCAGTACTTC.

The table lists this clone with a count of one. V gene TRBV19 combines with J gene TRBJ1-1; TRBD1 is a possible D gene (5 bases). Germline V gene sequence: CDR1 LNHDA, CDR2 SQIVND (reference sequence). V was pared by 5 bases and J by 0 bases, with 13 bases between. The CDR3 is made up of 15 amino acids. CDR3 sequence (DNA): TGTGCCAGTAGTGGGACCGGGACTATGAACACTGAAGCTTTCTTT. The encoded protein is CASSGTGTMNTEAFF.

The chain carries TRBV12-5 and TRBJ2-1, with a possible D match to TRBD1 (5 bases). The V gene's germline CDR1 is LGHNT and CDR2 FRNRAP. The germline V and J ends were trimmed by 3 bases and 9 bases, with 18 bases remaining between them. This CDR3 region has 15 residues. CDR3 in DNA: TGTGCTAGTGGTTTTGGGGCGTCATCTACAATTGAGCAGTTCTTC. The encoded protein is CASGFGASSTIEQFF.

The J gene is TRBJ2-5, the V gene TRBV6-1; 7 positions agree with TRBD1. The CDR3 runs 15 residues. The germline V gene encodes CDR1 MNHNS and CDR2 SASEGT. J was trimmed by 2 bases and V by 5 bases; bases with no gene match: 8. The CDR3 sequence is CASSFPGTAQETQYF. The CDR3 DNA is TGTGCCAGCAGTTTCCCCGGGACAGCTCAAGAGACCCAGTACTTC.

The chain has TRBV11-1 and TRBJ2-6, with D hard to call. The CDR3 consists of 15 residues. Trimming removed 1 base at V and 0 bases at J, with 4 bases between. Germline CDR1 and CDR2: SGHAT and FQDESV (reference sequence). CDR3 amino acids: CASSLVSSGANVLTF. CDR3 bases: TGTGCCAGCAGCTTAGTCAGCTCTGGGGCCAACGTCCTGACTTTC.

The count of this clone is one. The chain is built from TRBV2 and TRBJ1-3; no clear D. Trimming stripped 6 bases from V and 0 bases from J, with 18 bases between. This CDR3 is 17 amino acids long. Germline assignment: CDR1 SNHLY and CDR2 FYNNEI. CDR3 nucleotides: TGTGCCAGCAGCGCCGAGGGATCCCAGTTCTCTGGAAACACCATATATTTT. Translated: CASSAEGSQFSGNTIYF.